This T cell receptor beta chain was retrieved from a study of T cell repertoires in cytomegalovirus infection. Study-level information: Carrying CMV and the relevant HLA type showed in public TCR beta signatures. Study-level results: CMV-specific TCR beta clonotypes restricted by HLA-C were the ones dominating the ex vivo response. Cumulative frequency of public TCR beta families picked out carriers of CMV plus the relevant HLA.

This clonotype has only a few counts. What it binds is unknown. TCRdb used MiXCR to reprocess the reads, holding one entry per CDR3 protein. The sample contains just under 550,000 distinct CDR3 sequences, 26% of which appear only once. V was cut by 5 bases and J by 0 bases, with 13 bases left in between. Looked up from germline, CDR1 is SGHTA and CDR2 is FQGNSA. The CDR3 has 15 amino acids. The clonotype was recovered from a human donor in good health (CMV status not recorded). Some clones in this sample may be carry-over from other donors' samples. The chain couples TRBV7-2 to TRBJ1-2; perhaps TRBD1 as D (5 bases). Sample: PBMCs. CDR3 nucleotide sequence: TGTGCCAGCAGCCTACTTCAGGGCCCTAACTATGGCTACACCTTC. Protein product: CASSLLQGPNYGYTF.